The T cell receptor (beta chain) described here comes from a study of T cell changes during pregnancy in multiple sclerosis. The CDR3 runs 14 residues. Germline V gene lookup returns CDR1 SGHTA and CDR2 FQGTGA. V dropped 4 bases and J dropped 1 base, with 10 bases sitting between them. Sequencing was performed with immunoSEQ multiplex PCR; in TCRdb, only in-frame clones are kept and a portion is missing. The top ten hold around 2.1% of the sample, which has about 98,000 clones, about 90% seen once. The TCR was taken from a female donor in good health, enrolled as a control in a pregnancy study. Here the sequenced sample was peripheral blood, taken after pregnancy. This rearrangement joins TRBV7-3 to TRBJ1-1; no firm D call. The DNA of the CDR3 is TGTGCCAGCAGCTCCAGTGAGGGGAACACTGAAGCTTTCTTT. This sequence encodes CASSSSEGNTEAFF.